This T cell receptor beta chain came from a study of shared T cell receptors in the human thymus. Only in-frame clones appear in the TCRdb table, and some are missing; sequencing was by immunoSEQ multiplex PCR. Among roughly 660,000 clones listed, around nine tenths were seen once. V lost 4 bases to trimming and J lost 1 base, with 7 bases between them. Per germline, CDR1 MNHNY and CDR2 SVGAGI (reference sequence). This CDR3 region has 13 residues. This clone was observed a few times. These data were also reused for a study on human thymus T cells.

The chain carries TRBV6-6 and TRBJ1-1, with D hard to call. The specimen sequenced was thymocytes. The clonotype was recovered from a boy under two years old with a congenital heart defect. CDR3 loop: CASSFWANTEAFF. DNA of the CDR3: TGTGCCAGCAGTTTTTGGGCGAACACTGAAGCTTTCTTT.